The clone carrying this T cell receptor (beta chain) was seen repeatedly, ten times or more. Its antigen is unidentified. The CDR3 runs to 17 residues. Germline assignment: CDR1 DFQATT and CDR2 SNEGSKA (reference sequence). V lost 4 bases to trimming and J lost 7 bases, with 23 bases between them. The sample originates from a study of neurological immune-mediated disorders. Study results and caveats: When the repertoires were sorted by phylogenetic grouping, those of 18 of 34 multiple sclerosis patients ended up in one related-CDR3 cluster, a possible signature. Subjects shared no identical expanded-clone CDR3 amino acid sequences, suggesting private TCR-beta repertoires in all groups.

The cDNA was generated through 5'RACE incorporating 10-nucleotide random UMIs. MiXCR, run by TCRdb on the 5' RACE reads, gives a single entry per CDR3 protein. The data show tens of thousands of distinct CDR3 sequences, with around 3.9% seen just once and roughly 1.7% held by the top ten. Unsorted libraries used 2 million PBMCs kept at -80 degrees C. The chain couples TRBV20-1 to TRBJ1-6; no reliable D call. Sequenced input: PBMCs. The receptor comes from a man aged 25-45 years with multiple sclerosis. The CDR3 here is CSAKAPGRAGGNSPLHF. CDR3 sequence (DNA): TGCAGTGCTAAAGCCCCCGGGAGGGCAGGAGGGAATTCACCCCTCCACTTT.